The rows below give T cell receptor beta chains drawn from one sample of a study of OX40 agonist ivuxolimab in advanced cancers. The method was immunoSEQ multiplex PCR; TCRdb's version includes in-frame clones alone and lacks a portion of them. The sample holds tens of thousands of clones, 90% to 95% seen once. The sequencing here drew on CD4+ or CD8+ T cells sorted from blood, taken in a trial of the OX40 agonist ivuxolimab. The receptors here all came from an adult with an advanced solid tumor such as melanoma, head and neck, liver or kidney cancer. Each CDR3 is given with its conserved first and last residue. Fields, in order: J gene, clone size, V gene, D gene, CDR3 protein, CDR3 DNA. The D gene is left open where the match is weak. A row's size may be missing; if present it is once, few, many or a size class.

J gene: TRBJ2-7
clone size: .
V gene: TRBV25-1
D gene: .
CDR3 protein: CASSYPGHPQSEQYF
CDR3 DNA: TGTGCCAGCAGTTACCCCGGCCACCCTCAATCCGAGCAGTACTTC

J gene: TRBJ1-2
clone size: .
V gene: TRBV19
D gene: TRBD1
CDR3 protein: CASSGTGERRDGYTF
CDR3 DNA: TGTGCCAGTTCCGGGACAGGGGAGAGGCGGGATGGCTACACCTTC

J gene: TRBJ2-3
clone size: .
V gene: TRBV5-4
D gene: TRBD2
CDR3 protein: CASSLTSGFLSTDTQYF
CDR3 DNA: TGTGCCAGCAGCTTGACTAGCGGGTTCCTAAGCACAGATACGCAGTATTTT

J gene: TRBJ2-5
clone size: .
V gene: TRBV5-6
D gene: .
CDR3 protein: CASTLGGETQYF
CDR3 DNA: TGTGCCAGCACCCTGGGCGGGGAGACCCAGTACTTC

J gene: TRBJ2-7
clone size: .
V gene: TRBV6-5
D gene: TRBD2
CDR3 protein: CASYPTSSSYEQYF
CDR3 DNA: TGTGCCAGCTACCCGACTAGCTCCTCCTACGAGCAGTACTTC

J gene: TRBJ1-4
clone size: few
V gene: TRBV9
D gene: TRBD1
CDR3 protein: CASSFGTGGNEKLFF
CDR3 DNA: TGTGCCAGCAGCTTTGGGACAGGTGGAAATGAAAAACTGTTTTTT

J gene: TRBJ2-3
clone size: .
V gene: TRBV6-1
D gene: .
CDR3 protein: CASTGGTDTQYF
CDR3 DNA: TGTGCCAGCACTGGCGGCACAGATACGCAGTATTTT

J gene: TRBJ2-7
clone size: .
V gene: TRBV27
D gene: .
CDR3 protein: CASSLAGTVSYEQYF
CDR3 DNA: TGTGCCAGCAGTTTAGCGGGGACAGTCTCCTACGAGCAGTACTTC

J gene: TRBJ1-1
clone size: .
V gene: TRBV4-1
D gene: .
CDR3 protein: CASSQELRTEAFF
CDR3 DNA: TGCGCCAGCAGCCAAGAGCTGCGGACTGAAGCTTTCTTT

J gene: TRBJ2-1
clone size: .
V gene: TRBV5-1
D gene: TRBD2
CDR3 protein: CASSLGFVGGRSNEQFF
CDR3 DNA: TGCGCCAGCAGCTTGGGCTTCGTTGGCGGGAGGTCGAATGAGCAGTTCTTC

J gene: TRBJ1-1
clone size: .
V gene: TRBV11-2
D gene: .
CDR3 protein: CASSLSRWTEAFF
CDR3 DNA: TGTGCCAGCAGCTTATCCCGGTGGACTGAAGCTTTCTTT

J gene: TRBJ2-1
clone size: .
V gene: TRBV5-1
D gene: TRBD2
CDR3 protein: CASSLVLAGAYNEQFF
CDR3 DNA: TGCGCCAGCAGCCTCGTCCTAGCGGGAGCCTACAATGAGCAGTTCTTC

J gene: TRBJ2-7
clone size: .
V gene: TRBV7-9
D gene: .
CDR3 protein: CASSLDGSSYEQYF
CDR3 DNA: TGTGCCAGCAGCTTAGACGGCAGCTCCTACGAGCAGTACTTC

J gene: TRBJ1-3
clone size: .
V gene: TRBV7-9
D gene: .
CDR3 protein: CASSPDSAVDTIYF
CDR3 DNA: TGTGCCAGCAGCCCGGACAGTGCCGTAGACACCATATATTTT

J gene: TRBJ2-6
clone size: .
V gene: TRBV4-1
D gene: .
CDR3 protein: CASSPSAGLGGANVLTF
CDR3 DNA: TGCGCCAGCAGCCCTTCTGCAGGGCTCGGTGGGGCCAACGTCCTGACTTTC

J gene: TRBJ2-7
clone size: .
V gene: TRBV5-4
D gene: .
CDR3 protein: CASSLDVVGYEQYF
CDR3 DNA: TGTGCCAGCAGCTTGGATGTGGTGGGCTACGAGCAGTACTTC

J gene: TRBJ1-3
clone size: .
V gene: TRBV9
D gene: TRBD1
CDR3 protein: CASSVDPTGVNTIYF
CDR3 DNA: TGTGCCAGCAGCGTAGATCCGACAGGGGTGAACACCATATATTTT

J gene: TRBJ2-5
clone size: .
V gene: TRBV15
D gene: .
CDR3 protein: CATSRGTAETQYF
CDR3 DNA: TGTGCCACCAGCAGAGGGACAGCAGAGACCCAGTACTTC

J gene: TRBJ2-7
clone size: .
V gene: TRBV11-3
D gene: .
CDR3 protein: CASSFPPSSTGEQYF
CDR3 DNA: TGTGCCAGCAGTTTTCCCCCCTCTTCTACGGGGGAGCAGTACTTC

J gene: TRBJ2-1
clone size: .
V gene: TRBV7-2
D gene: .
CDR3 protein: CASSPTGLRINEQFF
CDR3 DNA: TGTGCCAGCAGCCCGACGGGCCTGCGTATCAATGAGCAGTTCTTC

J gene: TRBJ2-5
clone size: .
V gene: TRBV7-9
D gene: TRBD1
CDR3 protein: CASRSGTEGETQYF
CDR3 DNA: TGTGCCAGCAGGTCCGGGACAGAGGGGGAGACCCAGTACTTC

J gene: TRBJ2-1
clone size: .
V gene: TRBV18
D gene: .
CDR3 protein: CASSPGSQYNEQFF
CDR3 DNA: TGTGCCAGCTCACCGGGTAGTCAGTACAATGAGCAGTTCTTC

J gene: TRBJ2-3
clone size: .
V gene: TRBV5-1
D gene: .
CDR3 protein: CASSSQDADTQYF
CDR3 DNA: TGCGCCAGCAGCTCGCAAGACGCAGATACGCAGTATTTT

J gene: TRBJ2-6
clone size: .
V gene: TRBV7-2
D gene: .
CDR3 protein: CASRTTYGGANVLTF
CDR3 DNA: TGTGCCAGCAGAACTACGTATGGTGGGGCCAACGTCCTGACTTTC

J gene: TRBJ2-1
clone size: .
V gene: TRBV28
D gene: .
CDR3 protein: CASSSSSYNEQFF
CDR3 DNA: TGTGCCAGCAGTTCTAGCTCCTACAATGAGCAGTTCTTC

J gene: TRBJ1-1
clone size: .
V gene: TRBV7-9
D gene: TRBD1
CDR3 protein: CASSDLLTGASYTEAFF
CDR3 DNA: TGTGCCAGCAGCGACCTTTTGACAGGGGCGTCTTACACTGAAGCTTTCTTT

J gene: TRBJ2-3
clone size: .
V gene: TRBV2
D gene: TRBD2
CDR3 protein: CASSLASGGSTDTQYF
CDR3 DNA: TGTGCCAGCAGTCTGGCTAGCGGGGGATCCACAGATACGCAGTATTTT

J gene: TRBJ2-7
clone size: .
V gene: TRBV28
D gene: .
CDR3 protein: CATRYLYEQYF
CDR3 DNA: TGTGCCACCCGATACCTTTACGAGCAGTACTTC

J gene: TRBJ2-1
clone size: few
V gene: TRBV6-1
D gene: TRBD2
CDR3 protein: CASSGPGGNEQFF
CDR3 DNA: TGTGCCAGCAGTGGCCCGGGGGGCAATGAGCAGTTCTTC

J gene: TRBJ2-7
clone size: .
V gene: TRBV9
D gene: .
CDR3 protein: CASSPTTGLISYEQYF
CDR3 DNA: TGTGCCAGCAGCCCCACGACAGGTCTCATTTCCTACGAGCAGTACTTC

J gene: TRBJ2-3
clone size: .
V gene: TRBV5-1
D gene: .
CDR3 protein: CASTSAGGQGTDTQYF
CDR3 DNA: TGCGCCAGCACCTCCGCGGGGGGACAGGGCACAGATACGCAGTATTTT

J gene: TRBJ2-2
clone size: .
V gene: TRBV30
D gene: .
CDR3 protein: CAWSRAVNTGELFF
CDR3 DNA: TGTGCCTGGAGTCGAGCGGTAAACACCGGGGAGCTGTTTTTT

J gene: TRBJ2-1
clone size: .
V gene: TRBV6-1
D gene: TRBD2
CDR3 protein: CASTVSGISYNEQFF
CDR3 DNA: TGTGCCAGCACCGTTAGCGGGATCTCCTACAATGAGCAGTTCTTC

J gene: TRBJ2-5
clone size: .
V gene: TRBV28
D gene: .
CDR3 protein: CASKGGKETQYF
CDR3 DNA: TGTGCCAGCAAGGGCGGTAAAGAGACCCAGTACTTC

J gene: TRBJ2-7
clone size: .
V gene: TRBV19
D gene: TRBD2
CDR3 protein: CASSAGTSGRREQYF
CDR3 DNA: TGTGCCAGTAGTGCGGGGACTAGCGGGAGGAGGGAGCAGTACTTC

J gene: TRBJ2-7
clone size: .
V gene: TRBV19
D gene: TRBD1
CDR3 protein: CASSRTGLLYEQYF
CDR3 DNA: TGTGCCAGTAGTCGGACAGGTCTCCTGTACGAGCAGTACTTC

J gene: TRBJ1-3
clone size: once
V gene: TRBV5-1
D gene: TRBD1
CDR3 protein: CASRAGTGSGNTIYF
CDR3 DNA: TGCGCCAGCAGGGCGGGGACAGGCTCTGGAAACACCATATATTTT

J gene: TRBJ1-1
clone size: .
V gene: TRBV6-5
D gene: .
CDR3 protein: CASSYAVGGTEAFF
CDR3 DNA: TGTGCCAGCAGTTACGCGGTGGGGGGCACTGAAGCTTTCTTT

J gene: TRBJ1-6
clone size: .
V gene: TRBV6-5
D gene: .
CDR3 protein: CASSYWERRNSPLHF
CDR3 DNA: TGTGCCAGCAGTTACTGGGAACGGAGGAATTCACCCCTCCACTTT

J gene: TRBJ1-5
clone size: .
V gene: TRBV5-6
D gene: .
CDR3 protein: CASSLWRGPQHF
CDR3 DNA: TGTGCCAGCAGCCTTTGGCGGGGGCCCCAGCATTTT

J gene: TRBJ2-4
clone size: .
V gene: TRBV2
D gene: TRBD2
CDR3 protein: CASTFPAGLGIQYF
CDR3 DNA: TGTGCCAGCACCTTCCCAGCGGGATTGGGCATTCAGTACTTC

J gene: TRBJ2-3
clone size: .
V gene: TRBV5-1
D gene: .
CDR3 protein: CASSWSGVGSDTQYF
CDR3 DNA: TGCGCCAGCAGCTGGTCCGGGGTCGGTTCAGATACGCAGTATTTT

J gene: TRBJ2-5
clone size: .
V gene: TRBV2
D gene: TRBD1
CDR3 protein: CASRAGRGRETQYF
CDR3 DNA: TGTGCCAGCCGGGCGGGCAGGGGGCGTGAGACCCAGTACTTC

J gene: TRBJ2-5
clone size: .
V gene: TRBV7-8
D gene: TRBD2
CDR3 protein: CASSLIPPGGGQETQYF
CDR3 DNA: TGTGCCAGCAGCTTAATCCCGCCGGGAGGGGGTCAAGAGACCCAGTACTTC

J gene: TRBJ1-2
clone size: .
V gene: TRBV19
D gene: .
CDR3 protein: CASSIGFAGNYGYTF
CDR3 DNA: TGTGCCAGTAGTATAGGATTCGCGGGTAACTATGGCTACACCTTC

J gene: TRBJ2-1
clone size: .
V gene: TRBV19
D gene: TRBD2
CDR3 protein: CASSIGASGSAYNEQFF
CDR3 DNA: TGTGCCAGTAGTATAGGGGCTAGCGGGAGCGCCTACAATGAGCAGTTCTTC

J gene: TRBJ2-6
clone size: .
V gene: TRBV18
D gene: TRBD2
CDR3 protein: CASSPIPPRGSHSGANVLTF
CDR3 DNA: TGTGCCAGCTCACCAATTCCCCCGCGGGGGTCTCACTCCGGGGCCAACGTCCTGACTTTC

J gene: TRBJ2-2
clone size: .
V gene: TRBV9
D gene: TRBD2
CDR3 protein: CASSPHPGRDNTGELFF
CDR3 DNA: TGTGCCAGCAGCCCTCATCCCGGGAGGGACAACACCGGGGAGCTGTTTTTT

J gene: TRBJ2-2
clone size: .
V gene: TRBV5-1
D gene: .
CDR3 protein: CASSLMGLGELFF
CDR3 DNA: TGCGCCAGCAGCTTGATGGGGTTGGGGGAGCTGTTTTTT

J gene: TRBJ2-3
clone size: .
V gene: TRBV7-9
D gene: .
CDR3 protein: CASSSTERADTQYF
CDR3 DNA: TGTGCCAGCAGCTCCACGGAGCGCGCAGATACGCAGTATTTT

J gene: TRBJ2-3
clone size: .
V gene: TRBV30
D gene: .
CDR3 protein: CAWSRGTISTDTQYF
CDR3 DNA: TGTGCCTGGAGTCGCGGAACTATTAGCACAGATACGCAGTATTTT

J gene: TRBJ2-7
clone size: once
V gene: TRBV28
D gene: TRBD2
CDR3 protein: CASRGTSDSYEQYF
CDR3 DNA: TGTGCCAGCAGGGGGACTAGCGACTCCTACGAGCAGTACTTC

J gene: TRBJ2-7
clone size: .
V gene: TRBV23-1
D gene: .
CDR3 protein: CASSQLTYSYEQYF
CDR3 DNA: TGCGCCAGCAGTCAACTGACATACTCCTACGAGCAGTACTTC

J gene: TRBJ1-1
clone size: .
V gene: TRBV10-3
D gene: TRBD1
CDR3 protein: CAISTGGYTEAFF
CDR3 DNA: TGTGCCATCTCGACAGGGGGCTATACTGAAGCTTTCTTT

J gene: TRBJ2-1
clone size: .
V gene: TRBV9
D gene: .
CDR3 protein: CASSVGGRDRFNEQFF
CDR3 DNA: TGTGCCAGCAGCGTAGGGGGGAGAGACAGATTCAATGAGCAGTTCTTC